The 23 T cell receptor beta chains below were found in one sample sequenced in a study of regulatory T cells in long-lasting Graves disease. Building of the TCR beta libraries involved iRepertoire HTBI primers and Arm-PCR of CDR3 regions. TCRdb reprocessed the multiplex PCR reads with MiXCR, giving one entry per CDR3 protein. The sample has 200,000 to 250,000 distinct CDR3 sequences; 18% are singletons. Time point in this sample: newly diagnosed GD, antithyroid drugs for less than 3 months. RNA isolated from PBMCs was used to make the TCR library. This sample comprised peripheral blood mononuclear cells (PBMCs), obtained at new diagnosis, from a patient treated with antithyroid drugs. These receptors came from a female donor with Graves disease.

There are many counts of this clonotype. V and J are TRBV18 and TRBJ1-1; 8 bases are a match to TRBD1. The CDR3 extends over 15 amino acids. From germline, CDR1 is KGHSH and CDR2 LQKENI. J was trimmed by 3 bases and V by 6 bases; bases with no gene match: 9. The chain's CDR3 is CASSLDRVGYTEAFF. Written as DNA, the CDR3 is TGTGCCAGCTCCCTGGACAGGGTTGGGTACACTGAAGCTTTCTTT.

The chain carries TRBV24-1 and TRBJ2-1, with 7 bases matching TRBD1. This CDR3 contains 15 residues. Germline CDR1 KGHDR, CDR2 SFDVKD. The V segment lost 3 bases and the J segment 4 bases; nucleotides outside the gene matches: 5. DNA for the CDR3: TGTGCCACCAGTGATCGGGACAGACTTTACAATGAGCAGTTCTTC. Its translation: CATSDRDRLYNEQFF.

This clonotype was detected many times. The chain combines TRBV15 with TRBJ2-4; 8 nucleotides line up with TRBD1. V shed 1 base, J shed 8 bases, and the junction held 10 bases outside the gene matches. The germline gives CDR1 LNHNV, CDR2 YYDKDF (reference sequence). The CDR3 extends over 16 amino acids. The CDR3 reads CATSRGGTGIGHIQYF. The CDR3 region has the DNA TGTGCCACCAGCAGAGGTGGGACAGGTATCGGGCACATTCAGTACTTC.

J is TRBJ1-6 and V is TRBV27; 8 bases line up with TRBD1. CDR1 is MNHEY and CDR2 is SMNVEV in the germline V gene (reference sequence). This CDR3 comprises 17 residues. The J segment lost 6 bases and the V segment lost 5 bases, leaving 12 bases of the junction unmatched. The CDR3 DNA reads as TGTGCCAGCAGTCCAACGACAGGGGTCCCCCTTAATTCACCCCTCCACTTT. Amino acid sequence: CASSPTTGVPLNSPLHF.

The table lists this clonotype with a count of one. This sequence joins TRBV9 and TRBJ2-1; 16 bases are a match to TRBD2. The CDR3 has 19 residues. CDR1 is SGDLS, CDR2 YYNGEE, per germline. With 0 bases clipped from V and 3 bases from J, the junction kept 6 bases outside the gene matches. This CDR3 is CASSVEGTSGRAGYNEQFF. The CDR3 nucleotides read TGTGCCAGCAGCGTAGAGGGGACTAGCGGGAGGGCCGGCTACAATGAGCAGTTCTTC.

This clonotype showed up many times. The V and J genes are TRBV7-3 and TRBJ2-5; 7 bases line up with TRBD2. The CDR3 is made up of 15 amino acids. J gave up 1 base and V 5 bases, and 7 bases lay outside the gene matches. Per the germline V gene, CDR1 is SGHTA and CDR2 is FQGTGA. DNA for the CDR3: TGTGCCAGCAGCCCTTTCGGGGGGATCCAAGAGACCCAGTACTTC. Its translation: CASSPFGGIQETQYF.

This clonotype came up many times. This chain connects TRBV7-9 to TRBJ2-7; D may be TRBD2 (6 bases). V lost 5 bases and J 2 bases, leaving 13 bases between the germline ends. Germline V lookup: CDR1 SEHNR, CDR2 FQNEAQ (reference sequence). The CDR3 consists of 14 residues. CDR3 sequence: CASSPSALTYEQYF. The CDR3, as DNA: TGTGCCAGCAGCCCTAGCGCCCTAACCTACGAGCAGTACTTC.

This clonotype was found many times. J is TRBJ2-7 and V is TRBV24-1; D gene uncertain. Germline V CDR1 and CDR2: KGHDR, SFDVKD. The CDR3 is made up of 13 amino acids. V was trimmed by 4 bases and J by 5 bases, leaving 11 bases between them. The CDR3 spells CATSDSFGHEQYF. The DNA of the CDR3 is TGTGCCACCAGTGACTCCTTTGGGCACGAGCAGTACTTC.

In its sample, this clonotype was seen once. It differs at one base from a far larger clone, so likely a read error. CDR3 amino acids: CASSYLPGRYHNSPPHF. CDR3 DNA sequence: TGTGCCAGCAGTTACCTCCCGGGGCGATACCATAATTCACCCCCCCACTTT. The V and J genes are TRBV6-2 or TRBV6-3 and TRBJ1-4; D may be TRBD1 (5 bases). The CDR3 consists of 17 residues. CDR1 is MNHEY and CDR2 is SVGEGT in the germline V gene.

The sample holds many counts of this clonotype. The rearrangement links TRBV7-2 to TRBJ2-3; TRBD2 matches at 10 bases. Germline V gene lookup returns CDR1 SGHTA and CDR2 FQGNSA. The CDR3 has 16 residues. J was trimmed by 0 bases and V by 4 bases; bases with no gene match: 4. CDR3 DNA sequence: TGTGCCAGCAGCTCCCCGACTAGCGGGAGCACAGATACGCAGTATTTT. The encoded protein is CASSSPTSGSTDTQYF.

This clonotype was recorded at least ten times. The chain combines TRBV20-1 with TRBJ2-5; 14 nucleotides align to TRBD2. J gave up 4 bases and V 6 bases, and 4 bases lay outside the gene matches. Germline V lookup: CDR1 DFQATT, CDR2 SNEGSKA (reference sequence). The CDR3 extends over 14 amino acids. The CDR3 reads CSAQTSGRAETQYF. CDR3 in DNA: TGCAGTGCACAGACTAGCGGGAGGGCAGAGACCCAGTACTTC.

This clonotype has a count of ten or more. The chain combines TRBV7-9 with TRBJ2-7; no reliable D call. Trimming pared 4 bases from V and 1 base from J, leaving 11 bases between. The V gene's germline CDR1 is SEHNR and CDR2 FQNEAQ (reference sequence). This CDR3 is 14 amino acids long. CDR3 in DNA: TGTGCCAGCAGCTCCTCAACTCTTTCCTACGAGCAGTACTTC. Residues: CASSSSTLSYEQYF.

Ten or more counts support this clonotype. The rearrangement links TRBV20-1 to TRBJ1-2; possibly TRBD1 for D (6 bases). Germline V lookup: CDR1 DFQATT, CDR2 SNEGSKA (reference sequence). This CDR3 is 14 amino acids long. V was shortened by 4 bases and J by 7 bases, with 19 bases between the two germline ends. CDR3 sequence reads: CSAMLGGRIGGYTF. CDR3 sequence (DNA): TGCAGTGCTATGCTCGGGGGGCGAATTGGTGGCTACACCTTC.

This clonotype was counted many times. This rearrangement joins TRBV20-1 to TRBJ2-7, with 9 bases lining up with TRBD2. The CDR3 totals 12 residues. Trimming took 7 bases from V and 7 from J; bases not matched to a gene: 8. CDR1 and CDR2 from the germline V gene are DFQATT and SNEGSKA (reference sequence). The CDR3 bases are TGCAGTGTACGCGGGAGGGCGGGGGAGCAGTACTTC. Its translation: CSVRGRAGEQYF.

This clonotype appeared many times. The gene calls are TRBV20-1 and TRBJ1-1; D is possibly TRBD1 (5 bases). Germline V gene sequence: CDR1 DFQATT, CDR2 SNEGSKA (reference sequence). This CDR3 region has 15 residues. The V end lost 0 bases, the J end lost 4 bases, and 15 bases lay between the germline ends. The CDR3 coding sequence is TGCAGTGCTAGAGATCACGGCAGGGCGGTCACTGAAGCTTTCTTT. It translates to CSARDHGRAVTEAFF.

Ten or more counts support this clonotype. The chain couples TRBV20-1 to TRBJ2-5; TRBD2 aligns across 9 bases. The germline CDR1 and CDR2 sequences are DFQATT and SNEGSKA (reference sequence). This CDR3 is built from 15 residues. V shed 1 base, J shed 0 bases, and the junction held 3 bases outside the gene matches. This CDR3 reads CSARGTSVHQETQYF. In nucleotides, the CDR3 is TGCAGTGCTAGAGGGACTAGCGTACACCAAGAGACCCAGTACTTC.

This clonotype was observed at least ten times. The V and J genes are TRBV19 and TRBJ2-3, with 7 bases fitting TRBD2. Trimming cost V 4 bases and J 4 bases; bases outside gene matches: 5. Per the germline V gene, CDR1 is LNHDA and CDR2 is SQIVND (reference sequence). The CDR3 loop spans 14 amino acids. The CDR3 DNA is TGTGCCAGTAGTAATGGACTAGTGGCAGATACGCAGTATTTT. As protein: CASSNGLVADTQYF.

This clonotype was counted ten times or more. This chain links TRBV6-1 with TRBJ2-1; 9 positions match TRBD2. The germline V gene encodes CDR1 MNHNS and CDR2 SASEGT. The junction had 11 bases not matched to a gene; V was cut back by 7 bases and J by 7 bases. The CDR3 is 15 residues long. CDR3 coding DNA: TGTGCCAGCACCCCGCGGGAGGGCCGGGGGAATGAGCAGTTCTTC. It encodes CASTPREGRGNEQFF.

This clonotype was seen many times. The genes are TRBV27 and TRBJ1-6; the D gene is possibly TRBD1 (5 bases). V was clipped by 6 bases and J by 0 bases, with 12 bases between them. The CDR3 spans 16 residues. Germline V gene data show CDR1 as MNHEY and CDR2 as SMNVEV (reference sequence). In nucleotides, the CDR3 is TGTGCCAGCAGAAAGGACACTGTCTCCTATAATTCACCCCTCCACTTT. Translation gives CASRKDTVSYNSPLHF.

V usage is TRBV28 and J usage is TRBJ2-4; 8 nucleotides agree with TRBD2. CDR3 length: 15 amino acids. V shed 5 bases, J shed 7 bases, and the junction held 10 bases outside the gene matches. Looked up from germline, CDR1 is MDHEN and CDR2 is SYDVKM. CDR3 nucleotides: TGTGCCAGCAGTGCTCCAGGGACTAGATTTAACATTCAGTACTTC. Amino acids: CASSAPGTRFNIQYF.

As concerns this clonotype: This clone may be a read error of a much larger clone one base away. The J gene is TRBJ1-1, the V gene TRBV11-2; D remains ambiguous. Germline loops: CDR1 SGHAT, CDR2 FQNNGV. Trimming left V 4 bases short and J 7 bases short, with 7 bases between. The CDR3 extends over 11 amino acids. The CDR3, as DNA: TGTGCCAGCAGCTCTCGGGTTGAAGCTTTCTTT. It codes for CASSSRVEAFF.

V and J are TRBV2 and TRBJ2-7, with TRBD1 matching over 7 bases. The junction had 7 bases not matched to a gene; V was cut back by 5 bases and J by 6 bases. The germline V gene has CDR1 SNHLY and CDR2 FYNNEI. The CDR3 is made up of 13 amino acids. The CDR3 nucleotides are TGTGCCAGCAGTCCCGACAGGGAAGGCGAGCAGTACTTC. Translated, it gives CASSPDREGEQYF.

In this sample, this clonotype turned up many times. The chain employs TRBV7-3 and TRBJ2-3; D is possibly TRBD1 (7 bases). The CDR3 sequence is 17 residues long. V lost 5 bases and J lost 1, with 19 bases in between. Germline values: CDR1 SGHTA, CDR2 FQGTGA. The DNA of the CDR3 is TGTGCCAGCAGCGCCGTTGGCGGGACAGCGGGCACAGATACGCAGTATTTT. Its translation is CASSAVGGTAGTDTQYF.